This T cell receptor (beta chain) was identified in a study of cytomegalovirus exposure and HLA in healthy donors. As for the study in general: Roughly 179 million T cells yielded more than 95 million unique TCR beta sequences, as an earlier analysis found. Genotyping of hundreds of donors showed that 65% to 90% belonged to the Caucasian-associated ancestry cluster. Study conclusions and caveats: Previously analyzed data showed that most TCR beta V segments were productive at a frequency of about 87% or about 30%. Rarity held for most TCR sequences, but there were some public TCRs that occurred in many donors.

Comments on this clone: Its matching antigen is unknown.

With 60 Vbeta and 13 Jbeta primers, the PCR was carried out. This table comes from immunoSEQ multiplex PCR, and its TCRdb copy is limited to in-frame clones, with some not included. The sample comprises around 170,000 clones, approximately 75% of which are singletons, and more than 1.3% rests with the top ten. The V segment lost 6 bases and the J segment 3 bases; nucleotides outside the gene matches: 2. The V gene's germline CDR1 is LNHDA and CDR2 SQIVND (reference sequence). The CDR3 has 14 amino acids. The clonotype comes from a girl between 10 and 17 years old in good health and CMV-seronegative. The chain carries TRBV19 and TRBJ1-5, with 10 bases fitting TRBD1. Source material: PBMCs. CDR3 nucleotide sequence: TGTGCCAGTAGGGGGACAGGGGTCAATCAGCCCCAGCATTTT. Amino acid sequence: CASRGTGVNQPQHF.